This TCR beta chain was profiled in a study of beta chain features in type 1 diabetes. Points from the study as a whole: A definitive answer on HLA type influencing TCRB rearrangement was not reached here. PCR could preferentially amplify shorter templates, alike in patients and controls.

V lost 1 base, J lost 5 bases, and 16 bases lay in between. In germline, CDR1 is KGHSH, CDR2 LQKENI. The CDR3 is 16 residues long. This clone was seen a few times. The target antigen is unknown. Expressed TCRB transcripts were sequenced, since all the RNA that had been isolated was reverse transcribed. Assay used: immunoSEQ multiplex PCR; TCRdb lists only in-frame clones, some missing. The table includes 390,000 or so clones, 14% detected once. This clonotype was sampled from a man aged 25-45 years in good health. The V call is TRBV18, the J call TRBJ2-3, with D possibly matching TRBD1 (6 bases). The sequencing sample was made of naive CD4+ T cells from blood. The CDR3 spells CASSPQISDSRDTQYF. The CDR3 DNA reads as TGTGCCAGCTCACCACAAATCTCGGACAGTAGAGATACGCAGTATTTT.